The following is a TCR beta chain sequence with its context. Other nucleotide sequences from this sample produce the same CDR3. These data come from a study of Ad26.COV2.S vaccination and SARS-CoV-2 variants. This sample's treatment: around 19 received Ad26.COV2.S at low or high dose, single or two shots; about five received placebo; per-sample allocation not given. It was on day 63 after the first vaccine or placebo injection that samples were taken. Germline CDR1 SGHNT, CDR2 YYREEE (reference sequence). V was pared by 0 bases and J by 0 bases, with 8 bases between. CDR3 length: 15 amino acids. Clones were sequenced by immunoSEQ multiplex PCR, and TCRdb holds only the in-frame ones, with some missing. The data hold more than 300,000 clones, with around 89% observed a single time.

The source of this sequence is a person between 18 and 60 years old who received the Ad26.COV2.S COVID-19 vaccine or a placebo. The chain recombines TRBV5-4 with TRBJ2-3; D is unclear. This sample comprised peripheral blood, obtained in a trial of Ad26.COV2.S vaccine versus placebo. CDR3 residues: CASSLGGSSTDTQYF. In DNA form, the CDR3 reads TGTGCCAGCAGCTTGGGAGGTTCGAGCACAGATACGCAGTATTTT.